These 17 T cell receptor beta chains came from one sample sequenced in a study of radiation and T cells in renal cell carcinoma. Only in-frame clones appear in the TCRdb table, and some are missing; sequencing was by immunoSEQ multiplex PCR. The repertoire holds some 150,000 clones, with about nine tenths as singletons. Noted time point: blood 2 weeks post-SBRT. Treatment defined: 15 Gy SBRT to primary tumor, nephrectomy 4 weeks later. The sequencing used blood, collected from a patient whose treatment included radiotherapy and nephrectomy. Every receptor here comes from a woman in her 50s with renal cell carcinoma.

This clone was seen just once. This chain joins TRBV29-1 and TRBJ1-1, with a weak D call TRBD1 (5 bases). The germline V gene encodes CDR1 SQVTM and CDR2 ANQGSEA. The V gene lost 3 bases and the J gene lost 5 bases, with 13 bases spanning the gap. CDR3 length: 13 residues. The CDR3 region has the DNA TGCAGCGTTGAGGGGGTATGGGGTACTGAAGCTTTCTTT. Amino acid sequence: CSVEGVWGTEAFF.

The chain employs TRBV7-3 and TRBJ2-1, with D unclear. V was cut by 1 base and J by 1 base, with 8 bases left in between. CDR1 is SGHTA, CDR2 FQGTGA, per germline. CDR3 length: 15 residues. This CDR3 is CASSLSPWSYNEQFF. In DNA form, the CDR3 reads TGTGCCAGCAGCTTAAGCCCGTGGTCCTACAATGAGCAGTTCTTC.

This chain connects TRBV19 to TRBJ1-2, with 8 bases matching TRBD1. CDR1 is LNHDA and CDR2 is SQIVND in the germline V gene (reference sequence). Trimming took 10 bases from V and 2 from J; bases not matched to a gene: 9. The length of the CDR3 is 14 residues. The CDR3 nucleotides read TGTGCCACCTCAGGGGGCTTGGTGAACTATGGCTACACCTTC. The encoded protein is CATSGGLVNYGYTF.

This rearrangement joins TRBV7-9 to TRBJ1-1; D is uncertain. The V end lost 8 bases, the J end lost 2 bases, and 12 bases lay between the germline ends. The CDR3 is 13 amino acids. Germline CDR1 is SEHNR and CDR2 is FQNEAQ (reference sequence). The CDR3: CASQPLPNTEAFF. CDR3 nucleotide sequence: TGTGCCAGCCAACCACTTCCCAACACTGAAGCTTTCTTT.

This clone appeared once. The chain links TRBV7-6 to TRBJ1-2, with TRBD1 identical over 8 bases. Unmatched junction bases numbered 7, after V lost 5 bases and J lost 2 bases. The CDR3 sequence is 15 residues long. Germline CDR1 SGHVS, CDR2 FNYEAQ. This chain's CDR3 is CASSARTGRNYGYTF. In nucleotides, the CDR3 is TGTGCCAGCAGCGCTCGGACAGGGAGGAACTATGGCTACACCTTC. The whole variable domain, remainder taken from reference TRBV7-6 and TRBJ1-2, is GAGVSQSPRYKVTKRGQDVALRCDPISGHVSLYWYRQALGQGPEFLTYFNYEAQQDKSGLPNDRFSAERPEGSISTLTIQRTEQRDSAMYRCASSARTGRNYGYTFGSGTRLTVV.

V is TRBV9 and J is TRBJ1-1; D not certain. Germline CDR1 reads SGDLS; CDR2 reads YYNGEE. The length of the CDR3 is 13 residues. Between the trimmed V and J ends, which lost 0 bases and 4 bases, there was a span of 7 bases. CDR3 region: CASSVGFFTEAFF. The CDR3 nucleotides are TGTGCCAGCAGCGTAGGGTTTTTCACTGAAGCTTTCTTT.

The rearrangement links TRBV19 to TRBJ2-5, with D tentatively TRBD2 (6 bases). CDR1 is LNHDA and CDR2 is SQIVND in the germline V gene (reference sequence). There are 14 residues in the CDR3. V shed 7 bases and J shed 0 bases, with 12 bases lying between them. The CDR3: CASIGRPNQETQYF. The CDR3 DNA sequence: TGTGCCAGTATAGGGAGGCCGAACCAAGAGACCCAGTACTTC.

The V call is TRBV5-6, the J call TRBJ1-5, with D perhaps matching TRBD1 (6 bases). The CDR3 loop spans 17 amino acids. Germline V CDR1 and CDR2: SGHDT, YYEEEE. The V end lost 3 bases, the J end lost 4 bases, and 20 bases lay between the germline ends. CDR3 loop: CASSYYYRGNLNQPQHF. Here the CDR3 DNA reads TGTGCCAGCAGCTACTATTATAGGGGGAATCTGAATCAGCCCCAGCATTTT.

The chain joins TRBV5-1 to TRBJ2-7, with TRBD1 matching 8 bases. Germline V CDR1 and CDR2: SGHRS, YFSETQ. Trimming removed 1 base from V and 5 bases from J; junction bases left unmatched: 2. This CDR3 is 13 amino acids long. As DNA, the CDR3 is TGCGCCAGCAGCTTGCCAGGGGGCGACGAGCAGTACTTC. Protein: CASSLPGGDEQYF.

The chain links TRBV15 to TRBJ2-3, with 10 bases aligning to TRBD2. The V and J ends lost 0 bases and 0 bases, in that order; junction bases with no gene match: 9. There are 19 residues in the CDR3. CDR1 and CDR2 from the germline V gene are LNHNV and YYDKDF (reference sequence). CDR3 DNA sequence: TGTGCCACCAGCAGAGATGGGCTAGCGGGGGATGCTAGCACAGATACGCAGTATTTT. As protein: CATSRDGLAGDASTDTQYF. Variable domain in full (rest from reference TRBV15 and TRBJ2-3): DAMVIQNPRYQVTQFGKPVTLSCSQTLNHNVMYWYQQKSSQAPKLLFHYYDKDFNNEADTPDNFQSRRPNTSFCFLDIRSPGLGDTAMYLCATSRDGLAGDASTDTQYFGPGTRLTVL.

The chain links TRBV19 to TRBJ2-7, with TRBD1 as a possible D gene (5 bases). In germline, CDR1 is LNHDA, CDR2 SQIVND (reference sequence). With 4 bases removed from V and 2 bases from J, the gap between germline ends came to 15 bases. The CDR3 length is 15 residues. In DNA form, the CDR3 reads TGTGCCAGTAGTACGACAGCCACCGGCCCCTACGAGCAGTACTTC. This translates into CASSTTATGPYEQYF. Full variable domain (missing parts from reference TRBV19 and TRBJ2-7): DGGITQSPKYLFRKEGQNVTLSCEQNLNHDAMYWYRQDPGQGLRLIYYSQIVNDFQKGDIAEGYSVSREKKESFPLTVTSAQKNPTAFYLCASSTTATGPYEQYFGPGTRLTVT.

This rearrangement joins TRBV10-1 to TRBJ2-2; D unclear. CDR1 and CDR2 (germline): WNHNN, SYGVQD (reference sequence). Trimming removed 0 bases from V and 3 bases from J, with 5 bases in between. The length of the CDR3 is 14 residues. The CDR3 DNA sequence: TGCGCCAGCAGTGAGTCAGGTGACACCGGGGAGCTGTTTTTT. Translated: CASSESGDTGELFF.

In its sample, this clone was seen once. V gene TRBV30 combines with J gene TRBJ2-7; no firm D call. V gave up 2 bases and J gave up 7 bases, with 12 bases separating them. Per germline, CDR1 GTSNPN and CDR2 SVGIG (reference sequence). The CDR3 contains 12 residues. In nucleotides, the CDR3 is TGTGCCTGGAGTAAAGGGTGGGGAGAGCAGTACTTC. It encodes CAWSKGWGEQYF.

This chain uses TRBV13 with TRBJ1-1; D is unresolved. The ends were cut back, 5 bases at V and 1 base at J, with 5 bases in the middle. Germline loops: CDR1 PRHDT, CDR2 FYEKMQ (reference sequence). There are 12 residues in the CDR3. CDR3 residues: CASSQRNTEAFF. The CDR3 DNA reads as TGTGCCAGCAGCCAGAGGAACACTGAAGCTTTCTTT.

The J gene is TRBJ2-3, the V gene TRBV7-9, with D possibly being TRBD2 (5 bases). With 4 bases removed from V and 5 bases from J, the gap between germline ends came to 13 bases. The germline gives CDR1 SEHNR, CDR2 FQNEAQ (reference sequence). There are 14 residues in the CDR3. The CDR3 DNA is TGTGCCAGCAGCTACGTTGGACTGGGAGATACGCAGTATTTT. Its protein product is CASSYVGLGDTQYF.

The gene calls are TRBV7-2 and TRBJ2-3, with TRBD2 as a possible D gene (7 bases). This CDR3 has 17 residues. Trimming took 1 base from V and 2 from J, leaving 16 bases between them. Looked up from germline, CDR1 is SGHTA and CDR2 is FQGNSA. CDR3 sequence (DNA): TGTGCCAGCAGCTTAGATCCGAGGGGGGGCCTCACAGATACGCAGTATTTT. Its protein is CASSLDPRGGLTDTQYF.

The chain couples TRBV5-6 to TRBJ1-4, with 8 nucleotides matching TRBD1. Per germline, CDR1 SGHDT and CDR2 YYEEEE. The ends lost 5 bases at V and 4 bases at J; junction bases unmatched: 7. The CDR3 spans 15 residues. CDR3 DNA sequence: TGTGCCAGCAGTTATCGGACAGGGAGTAATGAAAAACTGTTTTTT. Its translation is CASSYRTGSNEKLFF.